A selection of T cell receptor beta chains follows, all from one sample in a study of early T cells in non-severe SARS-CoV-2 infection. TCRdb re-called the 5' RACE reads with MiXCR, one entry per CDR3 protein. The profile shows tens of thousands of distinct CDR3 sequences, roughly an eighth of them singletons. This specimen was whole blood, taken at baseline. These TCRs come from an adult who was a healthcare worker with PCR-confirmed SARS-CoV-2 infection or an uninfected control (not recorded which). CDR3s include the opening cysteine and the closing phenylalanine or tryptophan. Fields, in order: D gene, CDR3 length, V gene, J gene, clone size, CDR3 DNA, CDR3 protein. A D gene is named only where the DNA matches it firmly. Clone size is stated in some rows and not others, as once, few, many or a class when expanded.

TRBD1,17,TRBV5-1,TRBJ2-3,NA,TGCGCCAGCAGGACGCCGGGACAGGGGGCAGGTGGAGATACGCAGTATTTT,CASRTPGQGAGGDTQYF
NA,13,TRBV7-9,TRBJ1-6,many,TGTGCCAGCAGCTCAGTGACTTATTCACCCCTCCACTTT,CASSSVTYSPLHF
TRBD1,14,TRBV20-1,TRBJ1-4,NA,TGCAGTGCTTACTACAGGGGCGGTCAGGAAAAACTGTTTTTT,CSAYYRGGQEKLFF
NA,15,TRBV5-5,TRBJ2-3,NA,TGTGCCAGCAGCTTGGGTGGGCGCCCCACAGATACGCAGTATTTT,CASSLGGRPTDTQYF
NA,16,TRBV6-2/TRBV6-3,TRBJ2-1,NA,TGTGCCAGCAGTTACATCGACAGGGTCGGAGGGAATGAGCAGTTCTTC,CASSYIDRVGGNEQFF
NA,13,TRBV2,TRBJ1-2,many,TGTGCCAGCAGACACCTAAGGAGCTATGGCTACACCTTC,CASRHLRSYGYTF
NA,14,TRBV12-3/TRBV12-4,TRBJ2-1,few,TGTGCCAGCAGTTTTAACAGGGGGGGCAATGAGCAGTTCTTC,CASSFNRGGNEQFF
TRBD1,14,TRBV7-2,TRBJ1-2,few,TGTGCCAGCAGCTTGGGGGACAGCATCTATGGCTACACCTTC,CASSLGDSIYGYTF
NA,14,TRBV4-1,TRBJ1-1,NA,TGCGCCAGCAGCCCGAGGACAATCTACACTGAAGCTTTCTTT,CASSPRTIYTEAFF
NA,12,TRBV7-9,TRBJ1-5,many,TGTGCCAGCAGCCGCGGGACAAGCCCCCAGCATTTT,CASSRGTSPQHF
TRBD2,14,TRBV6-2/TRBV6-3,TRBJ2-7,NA,TGTGCCAGCAGACGACTAGCGGGGGTGTACGAGCAGTACTTC,CASRRLAGVYEQYF
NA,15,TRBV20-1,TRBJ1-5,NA,TGCAGTGTTACTGACAGGAGCTATAGCAATCAGCCCCAGCATTTT,CSVTDRSYSNQPQHF
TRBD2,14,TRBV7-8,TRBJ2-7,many,TGTGCCAGCAGCAAGAGTGGGGGGGTCTACGAGCAGTACTTC,CASSKSGGVYEQYF
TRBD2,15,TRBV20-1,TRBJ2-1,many,TGCAGTGCTAGAGATCGGGTAGCGGGGGTTGGTGAGCAGTTCTTC,CSARDRVAGVGEQFF
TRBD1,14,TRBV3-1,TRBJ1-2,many,TGTGCCAGCAGCCAAAGGGGACAGTTCTATGGCTACACCTTC,CASSQRGQFYGYTF
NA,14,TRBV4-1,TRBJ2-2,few,TGCGCCAGCAGCCAAGATGCCAGGACCGGGGAGCTGTTTTTT,CASSQDARTGELFF
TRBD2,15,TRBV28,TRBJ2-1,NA,TGTGCCAGCAGGGAGACCGGGACTAGCTCCAATGAGCAGTTCTTC,CASRETGTSSNEQFF
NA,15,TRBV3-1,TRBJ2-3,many,TGTGCCAGCAGCCAAGAACGAAGGGCCACAGATACGCAGTATTTT,CASSQERRATDTQYF
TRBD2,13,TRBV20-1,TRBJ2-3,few,TGCATTTTAGCGGGGGGGCCATCAGATACGCAGTATTTT,CILAGGPSDTQYF
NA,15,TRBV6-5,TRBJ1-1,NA,TGTGCCAGCAGTCCCCACTCGACCGCGGGCCTTGAAGCTTTCTTT,CASSPHSTAGLEAFF
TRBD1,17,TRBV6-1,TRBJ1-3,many,TGTGCCAGCAGTGAAGACACGGACAGGGGCTCTGGAAACACCATATATTTT,CASSEDTDRGSGNTIYF
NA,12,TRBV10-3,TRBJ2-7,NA,TGTGCCATCAGTGAGGAGGCCTACGAGCAGTACTTC,CAISEEAYEQYF
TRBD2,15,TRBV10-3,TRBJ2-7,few,TGTGCCATCAGTGAAGACCGGGGGGGTCCCTACGAGCAGTACTTC,CAISEDRGGPYEQYF
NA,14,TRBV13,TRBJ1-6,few,TGTGCCAGCAGCCACCAGGTTACGAATTCACCCCTCCACTTT,CASSHQVTNSPLHF
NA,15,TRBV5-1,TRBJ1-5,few,TGCGCCAGCAGCTTGGATGAGGGGAGTGGGCAGCCCCAGCATTTT,CASSLDEGSGQPQHF